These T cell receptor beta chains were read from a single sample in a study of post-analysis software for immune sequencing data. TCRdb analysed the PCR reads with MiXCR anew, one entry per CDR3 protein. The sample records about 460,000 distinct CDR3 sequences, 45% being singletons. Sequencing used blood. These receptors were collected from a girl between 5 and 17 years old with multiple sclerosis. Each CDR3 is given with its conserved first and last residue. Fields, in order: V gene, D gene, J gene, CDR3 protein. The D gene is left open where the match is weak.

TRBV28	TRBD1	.	CASSLLGQGSNEQYF
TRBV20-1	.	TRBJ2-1	CSASTGLQLADEQFF
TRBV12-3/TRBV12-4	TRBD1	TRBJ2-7	CASTRPGQGNLGEQYF
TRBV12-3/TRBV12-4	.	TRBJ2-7	CASRAGGSSYEQYF
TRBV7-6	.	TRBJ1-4	CASSLGPGREEKLFF
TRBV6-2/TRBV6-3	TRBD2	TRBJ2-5	CASSPGAGGLLNEQYF
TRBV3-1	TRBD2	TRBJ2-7	CASSQDPSGAYEQYF
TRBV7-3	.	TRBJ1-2	CASSLPDNYGYTF
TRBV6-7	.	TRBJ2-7	CASVCEQYF
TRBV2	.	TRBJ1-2	CASSEAPKLHNGYTF
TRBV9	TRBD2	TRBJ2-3	CASSVGLAGGPSPDTQYF
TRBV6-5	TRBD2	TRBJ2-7	CASNGLAGGRYEQYF
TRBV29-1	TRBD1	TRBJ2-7	CSVTGGYYEQYF
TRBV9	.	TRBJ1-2	CASSVTDRPDSYGYTF
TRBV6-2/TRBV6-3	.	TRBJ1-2	CASSFQGIYGYTF
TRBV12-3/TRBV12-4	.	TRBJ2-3	CASSPRGIGTDTQYF
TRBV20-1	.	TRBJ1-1	CSARDGVLTEAFF
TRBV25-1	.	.	CASTAYEQYF
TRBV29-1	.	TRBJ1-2	CSVGVGTEGYTF
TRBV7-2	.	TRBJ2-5	CASSPFGGLETQYF
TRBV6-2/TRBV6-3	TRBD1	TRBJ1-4	CASRWTGREKLFF
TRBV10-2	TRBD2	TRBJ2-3	CASSGTSGNVSTDTQYF
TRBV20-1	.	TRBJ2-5	CSAEGTAETQYF